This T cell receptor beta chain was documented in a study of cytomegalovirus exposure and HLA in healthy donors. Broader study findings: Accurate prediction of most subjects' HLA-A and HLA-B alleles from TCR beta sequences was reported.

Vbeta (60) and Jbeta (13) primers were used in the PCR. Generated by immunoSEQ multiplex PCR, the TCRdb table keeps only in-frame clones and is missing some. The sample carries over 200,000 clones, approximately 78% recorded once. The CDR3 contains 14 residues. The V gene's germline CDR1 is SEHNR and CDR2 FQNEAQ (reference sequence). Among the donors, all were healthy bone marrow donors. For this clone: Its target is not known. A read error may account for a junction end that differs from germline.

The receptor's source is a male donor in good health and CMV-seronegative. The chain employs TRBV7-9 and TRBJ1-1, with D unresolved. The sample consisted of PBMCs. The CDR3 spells CSSSTDTVNTEAFF. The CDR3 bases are TGTTCCAGCAGCACAGACACAGTCAACACTGAAGCTTTCTTT. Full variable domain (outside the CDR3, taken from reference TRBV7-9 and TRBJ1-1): DTGVSQNPRHKITKRGQNVTFRCDPISEHNRLYWYRQTLGQGPEFLTYFQNEAQLEKSRLLSDRFSAERPKGSFSTLEIQRTEQGDSAMYLCSSSTDTVNTEAFFGQGTRLTVV.